The 6 T cell receptor beta chains reported below all come from one sample, sequenced in a study of PD-L1 blockade in urothelial cancer. Sample time point: pretreatment peripheral blood. Profiling relied on immunoSEQ multiplex PCR, and the TCRdb table lists in-frame clones only, not all of them. The table has about 52,000 clones, around 84% seen once. This material consisted of PBMCs, taken around atezolizumab (anti-PD-L1) treatment. All receptors come from a man over 45 with urothelial cancer.

The table lists this clone with a few counts. The chain recombines TRBV11-2 with TRBJ1-2, with a weak D call TRBD1 (6 bases). The V end lost 6 bases, the J end lost 8 bases, and 22 bases lay between the germline ends. CDR3 length: 15 residues. CDR1 is SGHAT, CDR2 FQNNGV, per germline. The CDR3 sequence is CASRRLAGARHGYTF. CDR3 nucleotides: TGTGCCAGCAGGAGATTGGCGGGGGCTCGCCACGGCTACACCTTC.

This clone was picked up one time. V usage is TRBV10-3 and J usage is TRBJ1-2, with a possible D match to TRBD1 (6 bases). CDR1 is ENHRY and CDR2 is SYGVKD in the germline V gene. The germline V and J ends were trimmed by 7 bases and 2 bases, with 14 bases remaining between them. This CDR3 is 14 amino acids long. The chain's CDR3 is CAITPGGGNYGYTF. In DNA, the CDR3 is TGTGCCATCACCCCAGGTGGGGGCAACTATGGCTACACCTTC.

The chain combines TRBV9 with TRBJ2-3; a possible D gene is TRBD1 (6 bases). This CDR3 comprises 13 residues. In germline, CDR1 is SGDLS, CDR2 YYNGEE. Trimming pared 3 bases from V and 6 bases from J, leaving 11 bases between. The CDR3 sequence: CASSEGVTDTQYF. The CDR3 region has the DNA TGTGCCAGCAGCGAGGGGGTAACTGATACGCAGTATTTT.

The chain links TRBV6-5 to TRBJ2-7; D might be TRBD2 (5 bases). Trimming stripped 4 bases from V and 6 bases from J, with 16 bases between. This CDR3 region has 14 residues. Looked up from germline, CDR1 is MNHEY and CDR2 is SVGAGI. The CDR3 loop is CASSWDGFRGEQYF. The CDR3 DNA is TGTGCCAGCAGTTGGGATGGGTTTCGGGGCGAGCAGTACTTC.

This chain connects TRBV5-8 to TRBJ1-2; possibly TRBD1 for D (5 bases). In germline, CDR1 is SGHTS, CDR2 YDEGEE. V was trimmed by 5 bases and J by 4 bases, leaving 9 bases between them. The CDR3 length is 12 residues. The CDR3 is CASSRQTYGYTF. The CDR3 DNA sequence: TGTGCCAGCAGTAGACAGACCTATGGCTACACCTTC.

This clone is labeled as medium-sized. As DNA, the CDR3 is TGTGCCAGTAGTTATCAAGGGGGCTCTGGAAACACCATATATTTT. Its protein is CASSYQGGSGNTIYF. V is TRBV19 and J is TRBJ1-3; TRBD1 might be the D (6 bases). From germline, CDR1 is LNHDA and CDR2 SQIVND (reference sequence). CDR3 length: 15 residues. V lost 5 bases and J 0 bases, leaving 11 bases between the germline ends.